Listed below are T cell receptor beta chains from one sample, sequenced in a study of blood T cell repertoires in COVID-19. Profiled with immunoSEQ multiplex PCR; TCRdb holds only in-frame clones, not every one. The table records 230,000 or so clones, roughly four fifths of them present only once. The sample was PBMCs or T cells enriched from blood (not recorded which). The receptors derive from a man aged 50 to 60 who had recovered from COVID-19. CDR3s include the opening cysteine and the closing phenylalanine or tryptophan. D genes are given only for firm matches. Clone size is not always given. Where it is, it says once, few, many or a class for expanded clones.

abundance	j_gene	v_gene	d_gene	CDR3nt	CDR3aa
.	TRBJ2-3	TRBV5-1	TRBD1	TGCGCCAGCAGCATGGGACAGAGCACAGATACGCAGTATTTT	CASSMGQSTDTQYF
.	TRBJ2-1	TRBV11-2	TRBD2	TGTGCCAGCAGCCCGGGACTAGCGGGGGGGCAAAGTGAGCAGTTCTTC	CASSPGLAGGQSEQFF
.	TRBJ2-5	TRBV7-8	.	TGTGCCAGCAGCTTGGCCCGACTAGGCGGGACCCAGTACTTC	CASSLARLGGTQYF
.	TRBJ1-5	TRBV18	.	TGTGCCAGCTCACCGTCGGGGAGCAATCAGCCCCAGCATTTT	CASSPSGSNQPQHF
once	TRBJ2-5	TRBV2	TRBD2	TGTGCCAGCAGGGGAGGGGAGACCCAGTACTTC	CASRGGETQYF
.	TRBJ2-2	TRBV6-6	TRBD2	TGTGCCAGCACCTGGGAGGGCCTCATCGGGGAGCTGTTTTTT	CASTWEGLIGELFF
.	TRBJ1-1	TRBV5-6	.	TGTGCCAGCAGCCTGGGTAGTCTAGCTTTCTTT	CASSLGSLAFF
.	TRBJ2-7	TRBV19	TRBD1	TGTGCCAGTAGTATCCGGACAGGTAACGAGCAGTACTTC	CASSIRTGNEQYF
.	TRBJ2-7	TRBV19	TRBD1	TGTGCCAGTAGTAGGGACAGTCGGTACGAGCAGTACTTC	CASSRDSRYEQYF
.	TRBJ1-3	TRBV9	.	TGTGCCAGCAGCGTAGCGGTGAACGGAAACACCATATATTTT	CASSVAVNGNTIYF
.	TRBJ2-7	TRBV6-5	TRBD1	TGTGCCAGCAGTTCGGACAGGGGCTCCTACGAGCAGTACTTC	CASSSDRGSYEQYF